Listed below are T cell receptor beta chains from one sample, sequenced in a study of early T cells in non-severe SARS-CoV-2 infection. TCRdb re-called the 5' RACE reads through MiXCR, storing one row per CDR3 protein. The sample holds about 69,000 distinct CDR3 sequences, more than 9.5% seen once. Sequences were derived from whole blood, sampled at baseline. The receptor source for this set is an adult who was a healthcare worker with PCR-confirmed SARS-CoV-2 infection or an uninfected control (not recorded which). CDR3s include the opening cysteine and the closing phenylalanine or tryptophan. A D gene is named only where the DNA matches it firmly. Size is stated for part of the rows, as once, few or many counts, or as a class when the clone is expanded.

d_gene: TRBD2; len: 13; abundance: few; v_gene: TRBV9; j_gene: TRBJ2-2; CDR3aa: CASSVWEGGELFF; CDR3nt: TGTGCCAGCAGCGTATGGGAGGGCGGGGAGCTGTTTTTT
d_gene: -; len: 15; abundance: -; v_gene: TRBV15; j_gene: TRBJ2-7; CDR3aa: CATSRVTAVKDEQYF; CDR3nt: TGTGCCACCAGCAGAGTGACGGCCGTGAAGGACGAGCAGTACTTC
d_gene: -; len: 15; abundance: few; v_gene: TRBV7-8; j_gene: TRBJ2-1; CDR3aa: CASSFSGTGYNEQFF; CDR3nt: TGTGCCAGCAGCTTTAGCGGGACAGGCTACAATGAGCAGTTCTTC
d_gene: TRBD1; len: 13; abundance: few; v_gene: TRBV25-1; j_gene: TRBJ2-7; CDR3aa: CASRTGQTYEQYF; CDR3nt: TGTGCCAGTCGGACAGGACAAACCTACGAGCAGTACTTC
d_gene: TRBD1; len: 11; abundance: -; v_gene: TRBV29-1; j_gene: TRBJ2-5; CDR3aa: CSRDRGETQYF; CDR3nt: TGCAGCCGAGACAGGGGGGAGACCCAGTACTTC
d_gene: -; len: 16; abundance: -; v_gene: TRBV4-2; j_gene: TRBJ2-1; CDR3aa: CASSLSNIDSYNEQFF; CDR3nt: TGTGCCAGCAGCCTCTCCAACATAGACTCCTACAATGAGCAGTTCTTC
d_gene: TRBD1; len: 17; abundance: many; v_gene: TRBV10-2; j_gene: TRBJ2-1; CDR3aa: CASSESKTGAVGNEQFF; CDR3nt: TGCGCCAGCAGTGAGTCGAAGACAGGGGCCGTCGGTAATGAGCAGTTCTTC
d_gene: -; len: 15; abundance: -; v_gene: TRBV5-5; j_gene: TRBJ1-1; CDR3aa: CASSKEGGLGTEAFF; CDR3nt: TGTGCCAGCAGCAAGGAAGGGGGGCTCGGCACTGAAGCTTTCTTT
d_gene: -; len: 13; abundance: many; v_gene: TRBV25-1; j_gene: TRBJ1-4; CDR3aa: CASTSEFFGEVFF; CDR3nt: TGTGCCAGCACATCTGAATTCTTCGGGGAGGTGTTTTTT
d_gene: -; len: 16; abundance: few; v_gene: TRBV3-1; j_gene: TRBJ2-7; CDR3aa: CASSQLPPADSYEQYF; CDR3nt: TGTGCCAGCAGCCAATTACCCCCCGCGGATTCCTACGAGCAGTACTTC
d_gene: -; len: 18; abundance: -; v_gene: TRBV20-1; j_gene: TRBJ2-5; CDR3aa: CSASNIAIRDFLQETQYF; CDR3nt: TGCAGTGCTAGTAACATTGCTATCAGGGACTTTCTACAAGAGACCCAGTACTTC
d_gene: -; len: 14; abundance: -; v_gene: TRBV6-5; j_gene: TRBJ2-7; CDR3aa: CASSYSEGGIEQYF; CDR3nt: TGTGCCAGCAGTTACTCAGAGGGAGGAATCGAGCAGTACTTC
d_gene: TRBD2; len: 15; abundance: few; v_gene: TRBV11-3; j_gene: TRBJ2-1; CDR3aa: CASSLTSGRASEQFF; CDR3nt: TGTGCCAGCAGCTTAACTAGCGGGAGGGCCAGCGAGCAGTTCTTC
d_gene: -; len: 12; abundance: -; v_gene: TRBV12-3/TRBV12-4; j_gene: TRBJ1-2; CDR3aa: CASSSGGTGYTF; CDR3nt: TGTGCCAGCAGTTCCGGGGGTACTGGCTACACCTTC
d_gene: TRBD2; len: 17; abundance: -; v_gene: TRBV6-6; j_gene: TRBJ2-7; CDR3aa: CASSFTGTSGIYYEQYF; CDR3nt: TGTGCCAGCAGTTTTACCGGGACTAGCGGGATTTACTACGAGCAGTACTTC
d_gene: TRBD2; len: 15; abundance: few; v_gene: TRBV3-1; j_gene: TRBJ2-1; CDR3aa: CASSQDILAGNEQFF; CDR3nt: TGTGCCAGCAGCCAAGATATACTAGCGGGGAATGAGCAGTTCTTC
d_gene: TRBD2; len: 15; abundance: once; v_gene: TRBV6-5; j_gene: TRBJ2-3; CDR3aa: CASSSGRPTIDTQYF; CDR3nt: TGTGCCAGCAGTTCCGGGAGGCCGACTATAGATACGCAGTATTTT
d_gene: -; len: 13; abundance: -; v_gene: TRBV10-2; j_gene: TRBJ1-3; CDR3aa: CASSTASGNTIYF; CDR3nt: TGCGCCAGCAGCACCGCCTCTGGAAACACCATATATTTT
d_gene: -; len: 11; abundance: few; v_gene: TRBV11-1; j_gene: TRBJ2-7; CDR3aa: CASKRDYEQYF; CDR3nt: TGTGCCAGCAAGAGGGACTACGAGCAGTACTTC
d_gene: -; len: 15; abundance: few; v_gene: TRBV3-1; j_gene: TRBJ1-1; CDR3aa: CASSLIGGAGTEAFF; CDR3nt: TGTGCCAGCAGCCTAATAGGAGGGGCTGGTACTGAAGCTTTCTTT
d_gene: -; len: 14; abundance: few; v_gene: TRBV27; j_gene: TRBJ2-7; CDR3aa: CASSLRRLGEEQYF; CDR3nt: TGTGCCAGCAGTTTAAGGAGACTGGGGGAGGAGCAGTACTTC
d_gene: TRBD2; len: 15; abundance: many; v_gene: TRBV7-6; j_gene: TRBJ2-7; CDR3aa: CASSPTGLAGDEQYF; CDR3nt: TGTGCCAGCAGCCCAACCGGACTAGCGGGGGACGAGCAGTACTTC
d_gene: -; len: 15; abundance: few; v_gene: TRBV4-2; j_gene: TRBJ2-1; CDR3aa: CASSQNQGMYNEQFF; CDR3nt: TGTGCCAGCAGCCAAAATCAGGGGATGTACAATGAGCAGTTCTTC
d_gene: TRBD2; len: 14; abundance: many; v_gene: TRBV20-1; j_gene: TRBJ2-1; CDR3aa: CSALAGGPWNEQFF; CDR3nt: TGCAGTGCGTTAGCGGGGGGGCCTTGGAATGAGCAGTTCTTC
d_gene: -; len: 17; abundance: many; v_gene: TRBV3-1; j_gene: TRBJ2-1; CDR3aa: CASSQDHRDISYNEQFF; CDR3nt: TGTGCCAGCAGCCAAGATCATCGGGACATATCCTACAATGAGCAGTTCTTC
d_gene: -; len: 16; abundance: -; v_gene: TRBV7-6; j_gene: TRBJ1-5; CDR3aa: CASSLGGAGSNQPQHF; CDR3nt: TGTGCCAGCAGCTTAGGAGGGGCGGGAAGCAATCAGCCCCAGCATTTT
d_gene: TRBD2; len: 15; abundance: -; v_gene: TRBV5-4; j_gene: TRBJ2-5; CDR3aa: CASSLSGGAQETQYF; CDR3nt: TGTGCCAGCAGCTTAAGCGGGGGGGCTCAAGAGACCCAGTACTTC
d_gene: -; len: 12; abundance: many; v_gene: TRBV11-3; j_gene: TRBJ2-7; CDR3aa: CASSLRFYEQYF; CDR3nt: TGTGCCAGCAGCTTACGGTTCTACGAGCAGTACTTC
d_gene: -; len: 15; abundance: few; v_gene: TRBV7-8; j_gene: TRBJ1-2; CDR3aa: CASSLESGGNYGYTF; CDR3nt: TGTGCCAGCAGCTTAGAGTCCGGGGGGAACTATGGCTACACCTTC
d_gene: TRBD2; len: 13; abundance: many; v_gene: TRBV20-1; j_gene: TRBJ2-3; CDR3aa: CSARTSGTDTQYF; CDR3nt: TGCAGTGCTAGAACTAGCGGCACAGATACGCAGTATTTT
d_gene: -; len: 13; abundance: many; v_gene: TRBV10-2; j_gene: TRBJ2-7; CDR3aa: CASRRGASYEQYF; CDR3nt: TGCGCCAGCCGCCGTGGGGCATCCTACGAGCAGTACTTC
d_gene: TRBD2; len: 17; abundance: -; v_gene: TRBV12-3/TRBV12-4; j_gene: TRBJ2-3; CDR3aa: CASSYRLAGGLRDTQYF; CDR3nt: TGTGCCAGCAGTTACCGACTAGCGGGGGGGCTTAGAGATACGCAGTATTTT
d_gene: -; len: 14; abundance: -; v_gene: TRBV11-2; j_gene: TRBJ2-7; CDR3aa: CASSLEVRSHEQYF; CDR3nt: TGTGCCAGCAGCTTAGAGGTCCGCTCCCACGAGCAGTACTTC
d_gene: TRBD2; len: 16; abundance: few; v_gene: TRBV4-2; j_gene: TRBJ2-7; CDR3aa: CASSQSTSGGPYEQYF; CDR3nt: TGTGCCAGCAGCCAATCAACTAGCGGGGGACCTTACGAGCAGTACTTC
d_gene: -; len: 15; abundance: -; v_gene: TRBV5-1; j_gene: TRBJ1-2; CDR3aa: CASSLPPGGANGYTF; CDR3nt: TGCGCCAGCAGCTTGCCCCCTGGGGGCGCCAATGGCTACACCTTC
d_gene: -; len: 12; abundance: -; v_gene: TRBV2; j_gene: TRBJ2-1; CDR3aa: CASPGVRNEQFF; CDR3nt: TGTGCCAGCCCGGGGGTCAGGAATGAGCAGTTCTTC
d_gene: -; len: 15; abundance: -; v_gene: TRBV19; j_gene: TRBJ1-1; CDR3aa: CASSPNNYGNTEAFF; CDR3nt: TGTGCCAGTAGTCCGAACAACTATGGCAATACTGAAGCTTTCTTT
d_gene: -; len: 15; abundance: many; v_gene: TRBV11-3; j_gene: TRBJ2-1; CDR3aa: CASSLGASESNEQFF; CDR3nt: TGTGCCAGCAGCTTGGGGGCGTCAGAAAGTAATGAGCAGTTCTTC
d_gene: -; len: 13; abundance: -; v_gene: TRBV18; j_gene: TRBJ2-7; CDR3aa: CASSPHAGKEQYF; CDR3nt: TGTGCCAGCTCACCACATGCAGGGAAGGAGCAGTACTTC
d_gene: -; len: 13; abundance: -; v_gene: TRBV29-1; j_gene: TRBJ1-1; CDR3aa: CSVFRGENTEAFF; CDR3nt: TGCAGCGTTTTCAGGGGAGAGAACACTGAAGCTTTCTTT
d_gene: -; len: 17; abundance: few; v_gene: TRBV20-1; j_gene: TRBJ2-1; CDR3aa: CSARDWPGQRSYNEQFF; CDR3nt: TGCAGTGCTAGAGATTGGCCAGGACAGCGCTCCTACAATGAGCAGTTCTTC
d_gene: TRBD2; len: 13; abundance: many; v_gene: TRBV18; j_gene: TRBJ2-5; CDR3aa: CASSPGLAGDQYF; CDR3nt: TGTGCCAGCTCACCAGGCCTAGCGGGGGACCAGTACTTC